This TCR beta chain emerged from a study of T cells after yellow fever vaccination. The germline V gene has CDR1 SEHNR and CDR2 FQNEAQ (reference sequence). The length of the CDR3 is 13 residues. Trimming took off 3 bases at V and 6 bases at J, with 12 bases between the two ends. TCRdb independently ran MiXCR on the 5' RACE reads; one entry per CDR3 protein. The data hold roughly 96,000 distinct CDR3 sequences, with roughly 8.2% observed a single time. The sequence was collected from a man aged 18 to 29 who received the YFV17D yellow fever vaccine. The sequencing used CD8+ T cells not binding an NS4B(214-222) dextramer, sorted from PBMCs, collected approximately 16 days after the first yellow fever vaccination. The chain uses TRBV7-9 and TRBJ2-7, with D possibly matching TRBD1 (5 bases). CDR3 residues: CASSFDSGREQYF. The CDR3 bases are TGTGCCAGCAGCTTCGACTCAGGGCGCGAGCAGTACTTC.